A selection of T cell receptor beta chains follows, all from one sample in a study of brain T cells in children with intractable seizures. Profiled with immunoSEQ multiplex PCR; TCRdb holds only in-frame clones, not every one. The sample shows about 340,000 clones, 93% of them seen only once. The sequencing used peripheral blood, collected approximately 5 months after surgery. These receptor sequences come from a boy less than two years old with tuberous sclerosis and intractable seizures. The CDR3 runs from the conserved cysteine through the conserved F or W. A D gene is named only where the DNA matches it firmly. Expanded clones are given a class, and other clones once, few, many or no size at all.

TRBJ1-6 TRBV11-2 TRBD1 NA TGTGCCAGCAGCTCCCAAACTCAGGGGGCAGAATCACCCCTCCACTTT CASSSQTQGAESPLHF
TRBJ1-5 TRBV23-1 NA NA TGCGCCAGCAGTCCCCTCGGGATGAAGCCCCAGCATTTT CASSPLGMKPQHF
TRBJ2-5 TRBV27 NA NA TGTGCCAGCAGTTTAGCTAGAATGAGTAAGAGTCAGGAGACCCAGTACTTC CASSLARMSKSQETQYF
TRBJ2-6 TRBV19 NA NA TGTGCCAGTACCCATGGTGGGGCCAACGTCCTGACTTTC CASTHGGANVLTF
TRBJ2-6 TRBV5-1 TRBD1 NA TGCGCCAGCAGCTTCCCCCCCGGTCAGGGGGCGCTTGGGGCCAACGTCCTGACTTTC CASSFPPGQGALGANVLTF
TRBJ1-3 TRBV9 TRBD1 NA TGTGCCAGCAGCCAAACCGACAGGGGGCCTGGAAACACCATATATTTT CASSQTDRGPGNTIYF
TRBJ2-7 TRBV30 TRBD1 NA TGTGCCTGGACAACAGGGGGAGAGCAGTACTTC CAWTTGGEQYF
TRBJ1-3 TRBV7-9 NA few TGTGCCAGCAGCTCACCTTGGCAAGGAAACACCATATATTTT CASSSPWQGNTIYF
TRBJ1-5 TRBV6-4 NA NA TGTGCCAGCAGCGTGGACGGTGGGCGCAATCAGCCCCAGCATTTT CASSVDGGRNQPQHF
TRBJ1-2 TRBV12-3/TRBV12-4 NA NA TGTGCCAGCAGCCTCAACAGGGATCATGGCTACACCTTC CASSLNRDHGYTF
TRBJ1-2 TRBV7-2 TRBD1 few TGTGCCAGCACCAGATTACCCGACAGGGGACGGCAGGGCTACACCTTC CASTRLPDRGRQGYTF
TRBJ2-1 TRBV2 NA NA TGTGCCAGCCCCGATGGGGCGCACTCCTACAATGAGCAGTTCTTC CASPDGAHSYNEQFF
TRBJ1-5 TRBV18 NA NA TGTGCCAGCTCACCACTGGCAGGCAATCAGCCCCAGCATTTT CASSPLAGNQPQHF
TRBJ2-7 TRBV13 TRBD2 once TGTGCCAGCAATGCGGCCGGGACTAGCCTTGTCGACGAGCAGTACTTC CASNAAGTSLVDEQYF
TRBJ2-3 TRBV4-2 NA few TGTGCCAGCAGCCAAGAGGCGGGCACAGATACGCAGTATTTT CASSQEAGTDTQYF
TRBJ1-6 TRBV18 NA NA TGTGCCAGCTCACAACAAAACAGGGATTCACCCCTCCACTTT CASSQQNRDSPLHF
TRBJ1-2 TRBV19 NA NA TGTGCCAGTAGTATCGGGGTTCAAGGTCGCTATGGCTACACCTTC CASSIGVQGRYGYTF
TRBJ1-2 TRBV28 NA NA TGTGCCAGCACCCAAAGGGGTGGTGGCTACACCTTC CASTQRGGGYTF
TRBJ2-3 TRBV2 NA NA TGTGCCAGCAGTGGACAGACACCAAGCACAGATACGCAGTATTTT CASSGQTPSTDTQYF
TRBJ2-2 TRBV7-9 TRBD2 NA TGTGCCAGCAGGGAAGCGGGGCCCACCGGGGAGCTGTTTTTT CASREAGPTGELFF
TRBJ1-5 TRBV6-2/TRBV6-3 NA NA TGTGCCAGCAGTTACTTTGAGCAGCCCCAGCATTTT CASSYFEQPQHF
TRBJ1-2 TRBV6-5 TRBD1 few TGTGCCAGCACCAACGAGGGACAGGCCAACTATGGCTACACCTTC CASTNEGQANYGYTF
TRBJ2-7 TRBV24-1 TRBD2 NA TGTGCCACCAGCGCCGGGACTAGCATTATCCACGAGCAGTACTTC CATSAGTSIIHEQYF
TRBJ1-1 TRBV13 NA NA TGTGCCAGCAGCTTAGTTGTCGGTGTGAGGAACACTGAAGCTTTCTTT CASSLVVGVRNTEAFF
TRBJ2-7 TRBV6-6 NA NA TGTGCCAGCAGTTACTCGGACGGCCCCTACGAGCAGTACTTC CASSYSDGPYEQYF
TRBJ2-5 TRBV19 NA once TGTGCCAGTAGTATAGCCACGGAAGAGACCCAGTACTTC CASSIATEETQYF
TRBJ2-1 TRBV5-4 TRBD2 NA TGTGCCAGCAGCCAAGGACTAGCGGGGGGAGCTAATGAGCAGTTCTTC CASSQGLAGGANEQFF
TRBJ1-3 TRBV3-1/TRBV3-2 TRBD1 NA TGTGCCAGCAGCCAAGCCGGGACAGGGGCATGGTCTGGAAACACCATATATTTT CASSQAGTGAWSGNTIYF
TRBJ2-1 TRBV24-1 TRBD1 NA TGTGCCACCAGTGATTTGGGGGACAGTCGGAATGAGCAGTTCTTC CATSDLGDSRNEQFF
TRBJ2-3 TRBV4-1 NA NA TGCGCCAGCAGCCCCGCCGCGGGGGATACGCAGTATTTT CASSPAAGDTQYF
TRBJ1-1 TRBV19 NA NA TGTGCCAGTAGTATAGATCTCGGGGAAGCGGCTGAAGCTTTCTTT CASSIDLGEAAEAFF
TRBJ1-2 TRBV5-1 NA NA TGCGCCAGCAGCTTGGAAGGGCAGGGTTCCGTCTACACCTTC CASSLEGQGSVYTF
TRBJ2-1 TRBV2 NA NA TGTGCCAGCAAGGGACACTTCAATGAGCAGTTCTTC CASKGHFNEQFF
TRBJ2-3 TRBV29-1 NA NA TGCAGCGTTATTCATGTAAACACAGATACGCAGTATTTT CSVIHVNTDTQYF
TRBJ2-7 TRBV19 NA NA TGTGCCAGTAGTATAGGCAGCTCCTACGAGCAGTACTTC CASSIGSSYEQYF
TRBJ1-2 TRBV7-8 TRBD1 NA TGTGCCAGCAGCGGACAGGGTGGCTACACCTTC CASSGQGGYTF
TRBJ2-5 TRBV27 TRBD1 once TGTGCCAGCAGTATAGGGACAGGGTTGTTTGAGACCCAGTACTTC CASSIGTGLFETQYF
TRBJ1-2 TRBV7-9 NA once TGTGCCAGCAGCTTAGAGGAAAGGCTCGATAACTATGGCTACACCTTC CASSLEERLDNYGYTF
TRBJ1-5 TRBV18 NA NA TGTGCCAGCTCATATCAACCCAATCAGCCCCAGCATTTT CASSYQPNQPQHF
TRBJ1-3 TRBV3-1/TRBV3-2 NA NA TGTGCCAGCAGCCAAGTCGTTCCTGTCCGGGAAAAGACTGGAAACACCATATATTTT CASSQVVPVREKTGNTIYF